The next 21 T cell receptor beta chains were all read from a single sample in a study of blood T cell repertoires in COVID-19. TCRdb keeps only in-frame clones here, not all; method: immunoSEQ multiplex PCR. The sample lists fewer than 250,000 clones; about nine tenths were seen once. Material: PBMCs or T cells enriched from blood (not recorded which). The receptors derive from a young man in a cohort exposed to, infected with or recovered from COVID-19 (not recorded which).

The rearrangement uses TRBV5-1 and TRBJ2-1, with TRBD2 identical over 9 bases. The CDR3 loop spans 16 amino acids. The germline V gene has CDR1 SGHRS and CDR2 YFSETQ. V lost 1 base and J lost 0; bases outside the gene matches: 2. CDR3 sequence reads: CASSLTRGGSYNEQFF. In nucleotides, the CDR3 is TGCGCCAGCAGCTTGACGCGGGGGGGCTCCTACAATGAGCAGTTCTTC.

This clone was detected once. The chain is built from TRBV27 and TRBJ1-6; D might be TRBD1 (5 bases). CDR3 length equals 15 residues. Germline CDR1 MNHEY, CDR2 SMNVEV (reference sequence). Trimming left V 0 bases short and J 8 bases short, with 11 bases between. The CDR3 nucleotides are TGTGCCAGCAGTTTATCGGGGGGGTGGGATTCACCCCTCCACTTT. Amino acid sequence: CASSLSGGWDSPLHF.

The CDR3 region has the DNA TGCGCCAGCAGCTTGGACTACTACAATGAGCAGTTCTTC. Protein sequence: CASSLDYYNEQFF. The chain couples TRBV5-1 to TRBJ2-1; D gene uncertain. The CDR3 consists of 13 residues. Germline V gene lookup returns CDR1 SGHRS and CDR2 YFSETQ. Trimming pared 0 bases from V and 3 bases from J, leaving 4 bases between.

The CDR3 reads CASSPTREGNNEQFF. CDR3 in DNA: TGTGCCAGCAGCCCCACGCGGGAGGGCAACAATGAGCAGTTCTTC. The chain is built from TRBV5-4 and TRBJ2-1; 9 bases are shared with TRBD2. The junction had 7 bases not matched to a gene; V was cut back by 4 bases and J by 5 bases. The CDR3 consists of 15 residues. Germline assignment: CDR1 SGHNT and CDR2 YYREEE (reference sequence).

The chain is built from TRBV5-1 and TRBJ2-7; 10 bases line up with TRBD1. Germline V CDR1 and CDR2: SGHRS, YFSETQ. This CDR3 is built from 16 residues. The trim removed 1 base at V and 3 bases at J, leaving 7 bases unmatched. CDR3: CASSLPLGTGVYEQYF. The CDR3 bases are TGCGCCAGCAGCTTGCCGCTCGGGACAGGGGTCTACGAGCAGTACTTC.

In DNA form, the CDR3 reads TGTGCCAGCAGTAACCCAGGGCCTCCCTACGAGCAGTACTTC. Encoded protein: CASSNPGPPYEQYF. The chain carries TRBV28 and TRBJ2-7; perhaps TRBD1 as D (5 bases). CDR3 length: 14 amino acids. Germline CDR1 MDHEN, CDR2 SYDVKM. The ends were cut back, 5 bases at V and 2 bases at J, with 13 bases in the middle.

This clone was observed once. The chain is built from TRBV29-1 and TRBJ2-5; 7 bases line up with TRBD2. Germline trimming cut 6 bases from V and 5 bases from J; bases unmatched to any gene: 18. The CDR3 totals 16 residues. Germline values: CDR1 SQVTM, CDR2 ANQGSEA. DNA for the CDR3: TGCAGCGTATCGGAGGGAGGGCTAGCTGTTTGGGAGACCCAGTACTTC. Amino acids: CSVSEGGLAVWETQYF.

The chain has TRBV7-9 and TRBJ2-7, with 9 positions matching TRBD1. The CDR3 covers 13 residues. The V gene end was trimmed by 8 bases and the J gene end by 1 base; junction bases not matched to a gene: 3. Per germline, CDR1 SEHNR and CDR2 FQNEAQ (reference sequence). The CDR3 DNA reads TGTGCCAGCCGACAGGGGGAGTCCTACGAGCAGTACTTC. Translated, it gives CASRQGESYEQYF.

This clone was counted at least ten times. The rearrangement links TRBV28 to TRBJ1-5; D unresolved. The CDR3 is 14 amino acids. V lost 5 bases and J lost 5, with 13 bases in between. Germline V gives CDR1 MDHEN, CDR2 SYDVKM. The CDR3 reads CASSPRLRDQPQHF. CDR3 nucleotides: TGTGCCAGCAGTCCCAGACTGAGGGATCAGCCCCAGCATTTT.

The V call is TRBV7-3, the J call TRBJ1-2; the D gene is possibly TRBD1 (5 bases). The germline gives CDR1 SGHTA, CDR2 FQGTGA. This CDR3 has 13 amino acids. V was pared by 5 bases and J by 6 bases, with 13 bases between. CDR3 sequence reads: CASSPGRVHGYTF. CDR3 sequence (DNA): TGTGCCAGCAGCCCAGGCAGGGTCCATGGCTACACCTTC.

The chain combines TRBV5-1 with TRBJ1-4, with 9 nucleotides matching TRBD1. V dropped 4 bases and J dropped 4; count of bases not matched to a gene: 8. The CDR3 extends over 16 amino acids. Germline V CDR1 and CDR2: SGHRS, YFSETQ. The CDR3 DNA reads TGCGCCAGCAGCGGAGGACAGGGGATCGGTAATGAAAAACTGTTTTTT. Its protein product is CASSGGQGIGNEKLFF.

The gene calls are TRBV6-6 and TRBJ2-7; D remains ambiguous. The CDR3 has 13 residues. Germline loops: CDR1 MNHNY, CDR2 SVGAGI (reference sequence). The germline V and J ends were trimmed by 4 bases and 4 bases, with 11 bases remaining between them. In nucleotides, the CDR3 is TGTGCCAGCAGTTCATCAGGATCTTACGAGCAGTACTTC. This codes for CASSSSGSYEQYF.

The chain couples TRBV2 to TRBJ1-6, with D maybe TRBD1 (5 bases). The germline V gene has CDR1 SNHLY and CDR2 FYNNEI. The ends were cut back, 7 bases at V and 0 bases at J, with 10 bases in the middle. The CDR3 has 15 residues. CDR3: CASTPGGSYNSPLHF. The CDR3 DNA reads as TGTGCCAGCACCCCGGGGGGCTCCTATAATTCACCCCTCCACTTT.

The rearrangement links TRBV3-1 (or the pseudogene TRBV3-2) to TRBJ2-7; TRBD2 might be the D (5 bases). Germline V CDR1 and CDR2: LGHDT, YNNKEL (reference sequence). CDR3 size: 14 residues. V lost 4 bases, J lost 5 bases, and 15 bases lay in between. CDR3 in amino acids: CASSPAIGGNEQYF. DNA of the CDR3: TGTGCCAGCAGCCCCGCCATCGGAGGTAACGAGCAGTACTTC.

The chain couples TRBV27 to TRBJ2-2; TRBD2 might be the D (6 bases). CDR3 length: 15 residues. Germline values: CDR1 MNHEY, CDR2 SMNVEV (reference sequence). The V gene lost 6 bases and the J gene lost 5 bases, with 16 bases spanning the gap. This chain's CDR3 is CASSLAGRGTGELFF. The CDR3, as DNA: TGTGCCAGCAGCCTGGCGGGGAGAGGAACCGGGGAGCTGTTTTTT.

The CDR3 DNA sequence: TGCGCCAGCAGTTTCCAACAGGGGGCTCGTGAAAAACTGTTTTTT. As protein: CASSFQQGAREKLFF. J is TRBJ1-4 and V is TRBV5-1, with TRBD1 matching over 9 bases. The CDR3 consists of 15 residues. Germline V gene lookup returns CDR1 SGHRS and CDR2 YFSETQ. The V segment lost 5 bases and the J segment 7 bases; nucleotides outside the gene matches: 9.

As DNA, the CDR3 is TGTGCCAGCAGGATACAGGGGCCCCATCAGCCCCAGCATTTT. Protein product: CASRIQGPHQPQHF. V gene TRBV6-1 combines with J gene TRBJ1-5; 7 nucleotides line up with TRBD1. V shed 6 bases and J 5 bases; nucleotides not matched to a gene: 7. CDR3 length: 14 amino acids. Germline assignment: CDR1 MNHNS and CDR2 SASEGT.

The chain couples TRBV6-5 to TRBJ2-1; D possibly corresponds to TRBD1 (5 bases). The germline V gene has CDR1 MNHEY and CDR2 SVGAGI. CDR3 length equals 14 residues. The V and J ends lost 2 bases and 5 bases respectively, with 10 bases between them. In nucleotides, the CDR3 is TGTGCCAGCAGTTACCAGGGCGCCGACAATGAGCAGTTCTTC. Translating gives CASSYQGADNEQFF.

The chain joins TRBV3-1 (or the pseudogene TRBV3-2) to TRBJ2-1; 15 bases fit TRBD2. V shed 4 bases and J 5 bases; nucleotides not matched to a gene: 9. In germline, CDR1 is LGHDT, CDR2 YNNKEL (reference sequence). The CDR3 spans 18 residues. As DNA, the CDR3 is TGTGCCAGCAGCCGCCTCGGGACTAGCGGGAGGCCTAACAATGAGCAGTTCTTC. This sequence encodes CASSRLGTSGRPNNEQFF.

J is TRBJ1-2 and V is TRBV18; D unresolved. CDR1 KGHSH and CDR2 LQKENI come from the germline V gene. This CDR3 is built from 17 residues. V was cut by 5 bases and J by 4 bases, with 23 bases left in between. CDR3 sequence (DNA): TGTGCCAGCTCATCATCCCTTCGGGTGGAGGACCTCTATGGCTACACCTTC. As protein: CASSSSLRVEDLYGYTF.

The chain employs TRBV5-1 and TRBJ2-2; D might be TRBD1 (5 bases). V was pared by 0 bases and J by 6 bases, with 15 bases between. The CDR3 is 16 amino acids. The germline V gene has CDR1 SGHRS and CDR2 YFSETQ. As DNA, the CDR3 is TGCGCCAGCAGCTTGGCCCTGGGGCGCCGGGCCGGGGAGCTGTTTTTT. Its translation: CASSLALGRRAGELFF.